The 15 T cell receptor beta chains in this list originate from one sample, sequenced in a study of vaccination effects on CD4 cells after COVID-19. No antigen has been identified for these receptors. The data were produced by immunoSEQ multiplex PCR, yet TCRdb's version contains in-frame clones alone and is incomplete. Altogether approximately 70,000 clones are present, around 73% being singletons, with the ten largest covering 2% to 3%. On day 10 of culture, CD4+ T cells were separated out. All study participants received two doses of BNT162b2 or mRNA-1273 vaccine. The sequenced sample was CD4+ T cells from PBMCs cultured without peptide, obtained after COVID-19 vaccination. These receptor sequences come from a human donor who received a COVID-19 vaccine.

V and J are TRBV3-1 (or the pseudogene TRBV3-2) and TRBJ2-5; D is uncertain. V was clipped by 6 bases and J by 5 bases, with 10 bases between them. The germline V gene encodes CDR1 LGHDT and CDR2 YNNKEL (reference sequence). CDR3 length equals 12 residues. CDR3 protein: CASRHLGETQYF. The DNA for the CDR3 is TGTGCCAGCAGACACCTAGGGGAGACCCAGTACTTC.

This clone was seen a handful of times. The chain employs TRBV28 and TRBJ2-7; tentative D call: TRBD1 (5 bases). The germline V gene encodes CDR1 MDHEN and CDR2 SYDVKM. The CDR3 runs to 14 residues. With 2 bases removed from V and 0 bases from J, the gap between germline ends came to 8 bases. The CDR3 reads CASSLDGASYEQYV. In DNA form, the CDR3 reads TGTGCCAGCAGTTTAGATGGGGCCTCCTACGAGCAGTACGTC.

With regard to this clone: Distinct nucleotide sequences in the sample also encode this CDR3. The CDR3 loop reads CASSPGTDTQYF. CDR3 coding DNA: TGTGCCAGCTCACCCGGAACAGATACGCAGTATTTT. J is TRBJ2-3 and V is TRBV18; D remains ambiguous. V shed 3 bases and J shed 3 bases, with 4 bases lying between them. CDR3 length equals 12 residues. CDR1 KGHSH and CDR2 LQKENI come from the germline V gene. Full variable domain (rest looked up from reference TRBV18 and TRBJ2-3): NAGVMQNPRHLVRRRGQEARLRCSPMKGHSHVYWYRQLPEEGLKFMVYLQKENIIDESGMPKERFSAEFPKEGPSILRIQQVVRGDSAAYFCASSPGTDTQYFGPGTRLTVL.

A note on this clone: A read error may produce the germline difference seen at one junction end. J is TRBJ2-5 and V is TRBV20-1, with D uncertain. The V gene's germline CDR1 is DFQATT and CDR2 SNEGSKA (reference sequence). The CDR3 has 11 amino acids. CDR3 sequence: CSAHLGENQYF. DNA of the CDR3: TGCAGTGCTCATCTCGGAGAGAACCAGTACTTC.

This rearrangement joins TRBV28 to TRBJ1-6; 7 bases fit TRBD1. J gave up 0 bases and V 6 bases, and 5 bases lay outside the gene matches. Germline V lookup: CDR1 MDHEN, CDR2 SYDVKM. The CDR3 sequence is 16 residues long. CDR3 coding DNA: TGTGCCAGCAGAGTCCGGGACAGCTCCTATAATTCACCCCTCCACTTT. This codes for CASRVRDSSYNSPLHF.

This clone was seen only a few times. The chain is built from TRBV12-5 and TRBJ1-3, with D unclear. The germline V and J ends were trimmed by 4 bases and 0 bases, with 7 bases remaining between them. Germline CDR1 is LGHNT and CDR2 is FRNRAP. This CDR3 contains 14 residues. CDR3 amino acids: CASGSGNSGNTIYF. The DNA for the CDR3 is TGTGCTAGTGGTTCCGGGAACTCTGGAAACACCATATATTTT.

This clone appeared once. Here the CDR3 reads CAWSLKGTQETQYF. CDR3 sequence (DNA): TGTGCCTGGAGCCTAAAAGGGACACAAGAGACCCAGTACTTC. The chain links TRBV30 to TRBJ2-5, with D possibly TRBD1 on 6 matching bases. Trimming took 3 bases from V and 2 from J, leaving 13 bases between them. CDR3 size: 14 residues. Germline CDR1 GTSNPN, CDR2 SVGIG (reference sequence).

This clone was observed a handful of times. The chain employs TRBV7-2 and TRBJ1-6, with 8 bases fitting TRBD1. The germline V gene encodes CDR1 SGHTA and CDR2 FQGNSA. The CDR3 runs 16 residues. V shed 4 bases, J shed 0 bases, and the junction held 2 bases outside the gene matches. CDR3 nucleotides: TGTGCCAGCAGCTGGACAGGGAGCTCCTATAATTCACCCCTCCACTTT. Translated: CASSWTGSSYNSPLHF. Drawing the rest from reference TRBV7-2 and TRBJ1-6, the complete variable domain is GAGVSQSPSNKVTEKGKDVELRCDPISGHTALYWYRQSLGQGLEFLIYFQGNSAPDKSGLPSDRFSAERTGGSVSTLTIQRTQQEDSAVYLCASSWTGSSYNSPLHFGNGTRLTVT.

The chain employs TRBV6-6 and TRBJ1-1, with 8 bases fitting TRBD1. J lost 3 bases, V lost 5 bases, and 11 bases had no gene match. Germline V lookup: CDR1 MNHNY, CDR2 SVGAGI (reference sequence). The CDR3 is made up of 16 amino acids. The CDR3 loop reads CASSPHPGGADTEAFF. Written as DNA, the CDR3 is TGTGCCAGCAGTCCCCACCCAGGGGGCGCGGACACTGAAGCTTTCTTT.

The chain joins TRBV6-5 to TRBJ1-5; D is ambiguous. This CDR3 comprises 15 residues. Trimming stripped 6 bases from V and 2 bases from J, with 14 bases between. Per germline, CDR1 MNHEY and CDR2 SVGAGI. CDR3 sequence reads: CASRTEDLGNQPQHF. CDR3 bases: TGTGCCAGCAGGACGGAGGATTTAGGCAATCAGCCCCAGCATTTT.

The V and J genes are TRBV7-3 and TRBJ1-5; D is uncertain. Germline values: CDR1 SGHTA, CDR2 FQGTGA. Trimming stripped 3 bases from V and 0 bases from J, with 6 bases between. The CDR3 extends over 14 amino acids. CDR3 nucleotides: TGTGCCAGCAGCTTCCTATATAGCAATCAGCCCCAGCATTTT. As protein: CASSFLYSNQPQHF.

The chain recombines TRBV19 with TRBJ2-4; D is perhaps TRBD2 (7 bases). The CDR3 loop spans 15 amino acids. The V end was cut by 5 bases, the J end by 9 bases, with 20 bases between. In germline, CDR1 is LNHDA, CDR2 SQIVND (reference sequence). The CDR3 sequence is CASSGGWGGPIIQYF. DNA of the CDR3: TGTGCCAGTAGTGGGGGTTGGGGGGGCCCAATCATTCAGTACTTC. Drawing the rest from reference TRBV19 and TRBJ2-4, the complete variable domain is DGGITQSPKYLFRKEGQNVTLSCEQNLNHDAMYWYRQDPGQGLRLIYYSQIVNDFQKGDIAEGYSVSREKKESFPLTVTSAQKNPTAFYLCASSGGWGGPIIQYFGAGTRLSVL.

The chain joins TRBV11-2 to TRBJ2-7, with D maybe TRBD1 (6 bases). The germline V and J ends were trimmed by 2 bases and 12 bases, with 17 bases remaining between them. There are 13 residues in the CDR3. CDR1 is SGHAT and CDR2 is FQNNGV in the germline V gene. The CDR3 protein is CASSLIRGIGPYV. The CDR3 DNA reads TGTGCCAGCAGCTTAATCAGGGGTATAGGGCCGTACGTC.

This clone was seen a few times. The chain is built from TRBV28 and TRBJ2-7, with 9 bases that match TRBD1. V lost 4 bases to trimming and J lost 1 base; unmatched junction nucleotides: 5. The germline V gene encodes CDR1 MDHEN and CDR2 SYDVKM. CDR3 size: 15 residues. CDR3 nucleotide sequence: TGTGCCAGCAGTTCCCCGACAGGGGGATCCTACGAGCAGTACGTC. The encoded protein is CASSSPTGGSYEQYV.

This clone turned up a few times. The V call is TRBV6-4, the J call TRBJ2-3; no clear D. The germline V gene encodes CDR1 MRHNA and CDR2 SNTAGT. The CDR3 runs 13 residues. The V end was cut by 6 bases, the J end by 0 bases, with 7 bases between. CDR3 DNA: TGTGCCAGCAGGCCCTCTAGCACAGATACGCAGTATTTT. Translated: CASRPSSTDTQYF.